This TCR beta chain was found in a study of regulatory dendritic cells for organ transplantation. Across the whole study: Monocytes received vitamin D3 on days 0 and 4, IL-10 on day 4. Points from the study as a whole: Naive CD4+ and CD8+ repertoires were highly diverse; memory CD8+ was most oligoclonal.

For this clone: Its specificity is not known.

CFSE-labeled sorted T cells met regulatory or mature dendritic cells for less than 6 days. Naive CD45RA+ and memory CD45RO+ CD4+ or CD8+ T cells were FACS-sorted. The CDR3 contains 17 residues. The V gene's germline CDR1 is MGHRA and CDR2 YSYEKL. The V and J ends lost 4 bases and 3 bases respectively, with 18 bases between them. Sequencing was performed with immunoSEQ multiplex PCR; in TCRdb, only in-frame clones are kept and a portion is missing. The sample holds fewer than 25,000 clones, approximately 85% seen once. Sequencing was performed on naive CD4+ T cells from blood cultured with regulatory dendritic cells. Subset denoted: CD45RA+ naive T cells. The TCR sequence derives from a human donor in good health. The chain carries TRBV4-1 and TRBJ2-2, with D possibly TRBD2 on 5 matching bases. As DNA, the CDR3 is TGCGCCAGCAGCCCTGCTAGCTGGGAGCGCGACACCGGGGAGCTGTTTTTT. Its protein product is CASSPASWERDTGELFF.